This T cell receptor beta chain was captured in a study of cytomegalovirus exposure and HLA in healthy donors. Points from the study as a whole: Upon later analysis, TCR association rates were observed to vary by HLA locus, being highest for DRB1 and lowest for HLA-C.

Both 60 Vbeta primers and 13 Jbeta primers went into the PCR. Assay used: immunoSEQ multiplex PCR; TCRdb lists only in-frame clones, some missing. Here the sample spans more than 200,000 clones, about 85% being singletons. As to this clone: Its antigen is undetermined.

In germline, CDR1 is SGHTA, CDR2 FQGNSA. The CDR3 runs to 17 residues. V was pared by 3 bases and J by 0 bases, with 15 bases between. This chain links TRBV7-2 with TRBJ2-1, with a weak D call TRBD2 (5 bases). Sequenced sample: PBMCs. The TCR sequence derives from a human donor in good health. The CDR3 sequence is CASSFFLAGSSYNEQFF. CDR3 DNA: TGTGCCAGCAGCTTTTTCCTAGCTGGGAGCTCCTACAATGAGCAGTTCTTC.